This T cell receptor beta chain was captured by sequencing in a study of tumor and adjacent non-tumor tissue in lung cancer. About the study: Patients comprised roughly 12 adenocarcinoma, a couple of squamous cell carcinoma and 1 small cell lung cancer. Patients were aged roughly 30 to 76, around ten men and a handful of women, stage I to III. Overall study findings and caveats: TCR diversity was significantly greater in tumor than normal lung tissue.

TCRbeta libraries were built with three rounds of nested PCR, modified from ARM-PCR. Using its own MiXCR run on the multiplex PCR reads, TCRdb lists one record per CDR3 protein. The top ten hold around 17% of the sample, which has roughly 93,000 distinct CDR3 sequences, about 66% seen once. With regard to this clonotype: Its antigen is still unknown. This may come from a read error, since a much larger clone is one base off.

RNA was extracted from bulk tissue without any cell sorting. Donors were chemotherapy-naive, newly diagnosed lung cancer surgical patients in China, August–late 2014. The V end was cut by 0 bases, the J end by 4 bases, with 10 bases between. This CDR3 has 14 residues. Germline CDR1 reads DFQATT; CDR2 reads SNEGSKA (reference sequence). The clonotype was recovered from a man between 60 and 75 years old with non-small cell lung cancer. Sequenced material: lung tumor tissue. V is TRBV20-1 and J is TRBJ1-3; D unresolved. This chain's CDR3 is CSARDTRAGNTIYF. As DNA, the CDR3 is TGCAGTGCTAGAGATACCAGAGCCGGAAACACCATATATTTT.